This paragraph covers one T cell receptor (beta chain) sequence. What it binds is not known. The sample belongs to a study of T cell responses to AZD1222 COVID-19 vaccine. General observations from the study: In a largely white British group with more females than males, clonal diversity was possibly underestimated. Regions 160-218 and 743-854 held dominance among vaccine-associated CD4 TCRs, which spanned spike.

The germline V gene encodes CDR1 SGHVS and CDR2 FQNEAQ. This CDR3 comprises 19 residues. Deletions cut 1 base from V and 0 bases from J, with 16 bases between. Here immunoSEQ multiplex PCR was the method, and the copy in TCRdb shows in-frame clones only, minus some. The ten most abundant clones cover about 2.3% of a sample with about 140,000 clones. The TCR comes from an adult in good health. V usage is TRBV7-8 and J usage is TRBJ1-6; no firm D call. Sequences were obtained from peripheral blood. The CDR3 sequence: CASSLDKGRQSSYNSPLHF. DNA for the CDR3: TGTGCCAGCAGCTTAGACAAAGGCAGGCAGAGCTCCTATAATTCACCCCTCCACTTT.